Listed below are T cell receptor beta chains from one sample, sequenced in a study of T-cell memory formation after mild COVID-19. Using its own MiXCR run on the 5' RACE reads, TCRdb lists one record per CDR3 protein. The repertoire holds approximately 60,000 distinct CDR3 sequences, with around a tenth as singletons. The sample consisted of PBMCs or a T cell subset sorted from them (not recorded which). These receptors came from a man between 18 and 35 years old who had mild COVID-19 (a few samples of this study predate the infection). Cell type and time point are not known. Each CDR3 is given with its conserved first and last residue. The order of the fields is D gene, V gene, clone size, J gene, CDR3 DNA, CDR3 protein. The D gene is left open where the match is weak. Expanded clones get a size class; other rows say once, few or many, or leave the size out.

D: -; V: TRBV7-2; size: many; J: TRBJ2-2; DNA: TGTGCCAGCAGCCGACCAGGGGGGGGCGGGGAGCTGTTTTTT; CDR3: CASSRPGGGGELFF
D: -; V: TRBV18; size: -; J: TRBJ2-3; DNA: TGTGCCAGCTCACGTCCGGGACTTAGCACAGATACGCAGTATTTT; CDR3: CASSRPGLSTDTQYF
D: TRBD1; V: TRBV20-1; size: many; J: TRBJ2-5; DNA: TGCAGTGCTAGACGCGGACAGGGCGAGACCCAGTACTTC; CDR3: CSARRGQGETQYF
D: -; V: TRBV7-6; size: few; J: TRBJ2-7; DNA: TGTGCCAGCAGCACCACGACAGGCCCCCACGAGCAGTACTTC; CDR3: CASSTTTGPHEQYF
D: -; V: TRBV4-3; size: -; J: TRBJ2-5; DNA: TGCGCCAGCAGCCAAGACTGGGTTGATGGGACCCAGTACTTC; CDR3: CASSQDWVDGTQYF
D: -; V: TRBV12-3/TRBV12-4; size: -; J: TRBJ1-1; DNA: TGTGCCAGCAGTTTTGAGGATTTGAACACTGAAGCTTTCTTT; CDR3: CASSFEDLNTEAFF
D: -; V: TRBV7-8; size: few; J: TRBJ1-5; DNA: TGTGCCAGCAGCTCCCACGACAGCGGGGGCAATCAGCCCCAGCATTTT; CDR3: CASSSHDSGGNQPQHF
D: TRBD2; V: TRBV9; size: many; J: TRBJ2-3; DNA: TGTGCCAGCAGCCTGCGGGTAGCGGGGGGTACTTTCACAGATACGCAGTATTTT; CDR3: CASSLRVAGGTFTDTQYF
D: TRBD1; V: TRBV18; size: -; J: TRBJ2-3; DNA: TGTGCCAGCGGACGACCCGGGACAGACACAGATACGCAGTATTTT; CDR3: CASGRPGTDTDTQYF
D: TRBD2; V: TRBV12-3/TRBV12-4; size: -; J: TRBJ2-1; DNA: TGTGCCAGCAGTCCAGGCGGGACTAGCGCTCACAATGAGCAGTTCTTC; CDR3: CASSPGGTSAHNEQFF
D: TRBD2; V: TRBV28; size: few; J: TRBJ2-7; DNA: TGTGCCAGCAGTACTCCGAGCGGGAGAGTCTACGAGCAGTACTTC; CDR3: CASSTPSGRVYEQYF
D: -; V: TRBV6-5; size: few; J: TRBJ1-6; DNA: TGTGCCAGCAGTTACAATAATGGCGGTGGGCTTAATAATTCACCCCTCCACTTT; CDR3: CASSYNNGGGLNNSPLHF
D: TRBD1; V: TRBV4-3; size: few; J: TRBJ1-2; DNA: TGCGCCAGCAGCCAATACCTTGGGGCAGGGGGAAACTATGGCTACACCTTC; CDR3: CASSQYLGAGGNYGYTF
D: -; V: TRBV29-1; size: few; J: TRBJ1-3; DNA: TGCAGCGTTGGACACGGCTCTGGAAACACCATATATTTT; CDR3: CSVGHGSGNTIYF
D: -; V: TRBV20-1; size: few; J: TRBJ1-4; DNA: TGCAGTGCTAGACCCCGGGGCGTAGCCGGGATAGAAAAACTGTTTTTT; CDR3: CSARPRGVAGIEKLFF
D: -; V: TRBV7-3; size: many; J: TRBJ2-3; DNA: TGTGCCAGCAGCTTCGGGCTTAGCACAGATACGCAGTATTTT; CDR3: CASSFGLSTDTQYF
D: -; V: TRBV27; size: -; J: TRBJ1-5; DNA: TGTGCCAGCAGTTTACGGGACGGTTGGGGGCAGCCCCAGCATTTT; CDR3: CASSLRDGWGQPQHF
D: TRBD2; V: TRBV15; size: few; J: TRBJ2-5; DNA: TGTGCCACCAGCTCGACACTAGCGGGAGAGACCCAGTACTTC; CDR3: CATSSTLAGETQYF